One sample yielded the 17 T cell receptor beta chains listed below, sequenced in a study of blood T cells in healthy people across ages. The use of a sample-barcoded 5' primer and a J-beta primer mix characterized a second PCR of roughly 6 to 11 cycles. TCRdb processed the 5' RACE reads anew with MiXCR; each CDR3 protein has one entry. This table has 1.5 million to 2 million distinct CDR3 sequences, about 50% appearing once. The sample consisted of blood. These receptors were collected from a woman aged 40 to 50 in good health.

The chain joins TRBV7-2 to TRBJ2-3; 8 nucleotides align to TRBD2. This CDR3 region has 16 residues. The ends lost 5 bases at V and 0 bases at J; junction bases unmatched: 7. Germline V gene sequence: CDR1 SGHTA, CDR2 FQGNSA. The CDR3, as DNA: TGTGCCAGCAGCCTATCTAGCGGGCATAGCACAGATACGCAGTATTTT. This sequence encodes CASSLSSGHSTDTQYF.

This chain uses TRBV7-2 with TRBJ2-3, with TRBD2 matching over 9 bases. V gave up 6 bases and J gave up 3 bases; unmatched junction bases: 16. Germline V gene lookup returns CDR1 SGHTA and CDR2 FQGNSA. CDR3 length: 18 residues. The DNA of the CDR3 is TGTGCCAGCAGTCACAGCGGGGGGTCCCCCACGTGGACAGATACGCAGTATTTT. The encoded protein is CASSHSGGSPTWTDTQYF.

This clonotype came up a few times. The CDR3 nucleotides are TGCGCCAGCAGCTTGGCGGCGGCGGCCCGAGGGACAGATACGCAGTATTTT. Translated: CASSLAAAARGTDTQYF. V gene TRBV5-1 combines with J gene TRBJ2-3, with a possible D match to TRBD2 (5 bases). The CDR3 totals 17 residues. From germline, CDR1 is SGHRS and CDR2 YFSETQ. Trimming shortened V by 0 bases and J by 3 bases, and 17 bases separated the two germline ends.

This CDR3 is CASSDGTGGTDTQYF. CDR3 sequence (DNA): TGTGCCAGCAGCGATGGGACAGGGGGCACAGATACGCAGTATTTT. V gene TRBV7-8 combines with J gene TRBJ2-3; the match to TRBD1 covers 10 bases. V gave up 5 bases and J gave up 1 base; unmatched junction bases: 3. Germline values: CDR1 SGHVS, CDR2 FQNEAQ. The CDR3 runs 15 residues.

V gene TRBV7-2 combines with J gene TRBJ1-1; D is perhaps TRBD1 (6 bases). Trimming took off 6 bases at V and 5 bases at J, with 19 bases between the two ends. CDR3 size: 15 residues. The V gene's germline CDR1 is SGHTA and CDR2 FQGNSA. The CDR3 sequence: CASSPNTGTGTEAFF. In DNA form, the CDR3 reads TGTGCCAGCAGTCCAAACACAGGGACGGGGACTGAAGCTTTCTTT.

V and J are TRBV14 and TRBJ2-5; no clear D gene. V was pared by 1 base and J by 1 base, with 10 bases between. The CDR3 length is 15 residues. Germline assignment: CDR1 SGHDN and CDR2 FVKESK. CDR3 nucleotides: TGTGCCAGCAGCCAAGGGTTCGCGTCCCAAGAGACCCAGTACTTC. It specifies CASSQGFASQETQYF.

The chain uses TRBV18 and TRBJ1-2, with 8 bases identical to TRBD1. There are 16 residues in the CDR3. From germline, CDR1 is KGHSH and CDR2 LQKENI. After removal of 0 bases from V and 0 bases from J, the junction contained 3 bases not matched to a gene. The CDR3 coding sequence is TGTGCCAGCTCACCACCGGGGACAGGACCTAACTATGGCTACACCTTC. Encoded protein: CASSPPGTGPNYGYTF.

Remarks on this clonotype: Just one base apart from a much larger clone, this may be a read error. V is TRBV7-9 and J is TRBJ2-7; D is ambiguous. V was shortened by 5 bases and J by 1 base, with 12 bases between the two germline ends. CDR1 and CDR2 from the germline V gene are SEHNR and FQNEAQ (reference sequence). CDR3 size: 14 residues. DNA for the CDR3: TGTGCCAGCAGCGTGGGGAAAGGTTCCTACGAGCAGTACTTC. Protein sequence: CASSVGKGSYEQYF.

The genes are TRBV20-1 and TRBJ2-3; 10 bases line up with TRBD2. The CDR3 length is 16 residues. V shed 3 bases, J shed 5 bases, and the junction held 11 bases outside the gene matches. Germline V CDR1 and CDR2: DFQATT, SNEGSKA (reference sequence). The CDR3 spells CSASPSGGGGRDTQYF. The CDR3 bases are TGCAGTGCTAGCCCCAGCGGGGGGGGTGGGAGAGATACGCAGTATTTT.

The V call is TRBV7-9, the J call TRBJ1-5, with a weak D call TRBD1 (5 bases). V was trimmed by 1 base and J by 7 bases, leaving 17 bases between them. The CDR3 covers 16 residues. CDR1 and CDR2 (germline): SEHNR, FQNEAQ (reference sequence). The CDR3 loop reads CASSLEDGGREQPQHF. The CDR3 nucleotides read TGTGCCAGCAGCTTAGAGGATGGGGGAAGGGAGCAGCCCCAGCATTTT.

This clonotype was seen a handful of times. The V and J genes are TRBV27 and TRBJ2-5; no reliable D call. V was shortened by 3 bases and J by 6 bases, with 14 bases between the two germline ends. This CDR3 is 14 amino acids long. Per the germline V gene, CDR1 is MNHEY and CDR2 is SMNVEV (reference sequence). CDR3 loop: CASSLTASGQTQYF. In DNA, the CDR3 is TGTGCCAGCAGTTTGACCGCCTCAGGACAGACCCAGTACTTC.

The CDR3 nucleotides read TGTGCCAGCAGGATAGCGGGGTATGAGCAGTTCTTC. This sequence encodes CASRIAGYEQFF. This sequence joins TRBV12-3 or TRBV12-4 and TRBJ2-1; 8 bases match TRBD2. This CDR3 has 12 residues. V dropped 6 bases and J dropped 8; count of bases not matched to a gene: 3.

This clonotype showed up many times. The gene calls are TRBV3-1 and TRBJ2-1, with D perhaps being TRBD1 or TRBD2 (5 bases each). The CDR3 is 12 residues long. CDR1 is LGHDT and CDR2 is YNNKEL in the germline V gene (reference sequence). Trimming removed 3 bases at V and 10 bases at J, with 10 bases between. CDR3 protein: CASSQTAAEQFF. For the CDR3, the DNA is TGTGCCAGCAGCCAGACAGCGGCAGAGCAGTTCTTC.

The sample holds one count of this clonotype. The V call is TRBV10-1, the J call TRBJ2-1; 9 nucleotides match TRBD2. In germline, CDR1 is WNHNN, CDR2 SYGVQD (reference sequence). This CDR3 is built from 18 residues. The ends lost 0 bases at V and 0 bases at J; junction bases unmatched: 6. The DNA for the CDR3 is TGCGCCAGCAGTGAGTCTAGCGGGGGTACCGGCTCCTACAATGAGCAGTTCTTC. Translation: CASSESSGGTGSYNEQFF.

This clonotype was counted only a few times. The rearrangement links TRBV24-1 to TRBJ2-1, with 10 nucleotides matching TRBD1. Germline V lookup: CDR1 KGHDR, CDR2 SFDVKD. The CDR3 covers 16 residues. V lost 7 bases to trimming and J lost 6 bases; unmatched junction nucleotides: 11. CDR3 sequence reads: CATSRTARTGGNEQFF. The CDR3 DNA sequence: TGTGCCACCAGCAGAACCGCCCGGACAGGGGGCAATGAGCAGTTCTTC.

This chain joins TRBV28 and TRBJ2-3; 13 nucleotides align to TRBD2. With V trimmed by 6 bases and J by 7 bases, 7 bases remained unmatched. The CDR3 is 15 residues long. From germline, CDR1 is MDHEN and CDR2 SYDVKM. CDR3 sequence (DNA): TGTGCCAGCAGCCCAACTAGCGGGGGGGATAATACGCAGTATTTT. Translation: CASSPTSGGDNTQYF.

V and J are TRBV5-5 and TRBJ2-1; D possibly corresponds to TRBD1 (5 bases). There are 15 residues in the CDR3. V was pared by 2 bases and J by 4 bases, with 13 bases between. The germline CDR1 and CDR2 sequences are SGHKS and YYEKEE (reference sequence). CDR3 sequence (DNA): TGTGCCAGCAGCTTAGTGTCAGGGATGTACAATGAGCAGTTCTTC. Its protein product is CASSLVSGMYNEQFF. The full variable domain, rest sourced from reference TRBV5-5 and TRBJ2-1, is DAGVTQSPTHLIKTRGQQVTLRCSPISGHKSVSWYQQVLGQGPQFIFQYYEKEERGRGNFPDRFSARQFPNYSSELNVNALLLGDSALYLCASSLVSGMYNEQFFGPGTRLTVL.